The rows below give T cell receptor beta chains drawn from one sample of a study of human T cells and chemical hapten exposure. TCRdb reprocessed the RACE reads via MiXCR and lists one record per CDR3 protein. The sample has around 71,000 distinct CDR3 sequences; more than 8% are singletons. Specimen: whole blood, collected in connection with sensitization to the hapten diphenylcyclopropenone (DPC). The source is a woman aged 40 to 50 with alopecia areata. Some clones in this sample may be carry-over from other donors' samples. CDR3s leave out the opening cysteine and the closing phenylalanine or tryptophan.

v_call: TRBV28
j_call: TRBJ1-2
cdr3_aa: ASRTGGEYGYT

v_call: TRBV11-2
j_call: TRBJ1-1
cdr3_aa: ASSSLTGMNTEAF

v_call: TRBV7-9
j_call: TRBJ2-7
cdr3_aa: ASSSRTDVRYEQY

v_call: TRBV7-2
j_call: TRBJ1-4
cdr3_aa: ASSPWQGSGEEKLF

v_call: TRBV7-2
j_call: TRBJ1-1
cdr3_aa: ATVFGSDTEAF

v_call: TRBV20-1
j_call: TRBJ1-5
cdr3_aa: SASPEGQPQH

v_call: TRBV30
j_call: TRBJ1-1
cdr3_aa: AWRRDRGVTEAF

v_call: TRBV28
j_call: TRBJ1-1
cdr3_aa: AGNSLGTEAF

v_call: TRBV10-3
j_call: TRBJ2-5
cdr3_aa: ATNGDSSETQY

v_call: TRBV6-6
j_call: TRBJ2-3
cdr3_aa: ASSYSLAGASTDTQY

v_call: TRBV18
j_call: TRBJ2-5
cdr3_aa: ASSPGHQETQY

v_call: TRBV7-2
j_call: TRBJ2-1
cdr3_aa: ASSSLAGGPVGEQF

v_call: TRBV6-5
j_call: TRBJ2-7
cdr3_aa: ASSYSVNLGEQY

v_call: TRBV5-5
j_call: TRBJ2-5
cdr3_aa: ASSLYGGRNQETQY

v_call: TRBV9
j_call: TRBJ2-3
cdr3_aa: ASSAGQTLDTQY

v_call: TRBV6-2/TRBV6-3
j_call: TRBJ2-3
cdr3_aa: ASSFVDGTHTQY

v_call: TRBV3-1
j_call: TRBJ2-3
cdr3_aa: ASSQNPSTDTQY

v_call: TRBV28
j_call: TRBJ2-6
cdr3_aa: ASSIRTGWANVLT

v_call: TRBV20-1
j_call: TRBJ2-7
cdr3_aa: SARVESRLAGGEQY

v_call: TRBV29-1
j_call: TRBJ2-3
cdr3_aa: SVEGQGGDTQY

v_call: TRBV28
j_call: TRBJ1-1
cdr3_aa: ASSPSETMNTEAF

v_call: TRBV29-1
j_call: TRBJ2-2
cdr3_aa: SVDDTGELF

v_call: TRBV29-1
j_call: TRBJ2-7
cdr3_aa: SVVGDTTDYEQY

v_call: TRBV29-1
j_call: TRBJ2-2
cdr3_aa: SVRSDGNTGELF

v_call: TRBV11-3
j_call: TRBJ2-5
cdr3_aa: ASSQGGREAETQY

v_call: TRBV6-5
j_call: TRBJ2-1
cdr3_aa: ASSYSGLSWV

v_call: TRBV27
j_call: TRBJ2-5
cdr3_aa: ASSPQSWEAQY

v_call: TRBV29-1
j_call: TRBJ1-4
cdr3_aa: SVERRGTTEKLF

v_call: TRBV28
j_call: TRBJ2-7
cdr3_aa: ASSFHWGYEQY

v_call: TRBV29-1
j_call: TRBJ2-5
cdr3_aa: SVGGLAAQETQY

v_call: TRBV2
j_call: TRBJ1-3
cdr3_aa: ASGGTGSPSGNTIY

v_call: TRBV9
j_call: TRBJ1-5
cdr3_aa: ASSPTGYSNQPQH

v_call: TRBV7-9
j_call: TRBJ2-7
cdr3_aa: ASSPLLESYEQY

v_call: TRBV5-1
j_call: TRBJ1-2
cdr3_aa: ASSLGVGNYGYT

v_call: TRBV20-1
j_call: TRBJ1-6
cdr3_aa: STAGQGPYNSPLH

v_call: TRBV4-1
j_call: TRBJ2-7
cdr3_aa: ASSQPGQGRNEQY

v_call: TRBV6-5
j_call: TRBJ2-2
cdr3_aa: ASSYSIGQGSSSGDTGELF

v_call: TRBV7-9
j_call: TRBJ1-1
cdr3_aa: ASSLEGPGTEAF

v_call: TRBV6-2/TRBV6-3
j_call: TRBJ2-1
cdr3_aa: ASSLTGTSGERTSYNEQF